The 27 T cell receptor beta chains in this list originate from one sample, sequenced in a study of cytomegalovirus exposure and HLA in healthy donors (dated by TCRdb to about 2017). The method was the immunoSEQ multiplex PCR assay. For the multiplex PCR, a mixture combining 60 forward primers for TCR Vbeta segments and 13 reverse primers for TCR Jbeta segments was used. Here the immuneACCESS table is served through TCRdb, limited to in-frame sequences with V and J called. Missing clones are a known gap in these copies; in checked studies unresolved V genes cover under half, and the rest lacks a known reason. The sample has approximately 170,000 clones on record, 80% to 85% of them singletons. The top ten constitute around 1.3% of the sample. The sequencing sample was made of PBMCs. The receptors derive from a boy aged 2 to 10 in good health and CMV-seronegative.

This sequence joins TRBV5-6 and TRBJ1-2, with 8 bases matching TRBD1. V was pared by 3 bases and J by 4 bases, with 5 bases of the junction left unmatched. The CDR3 consists of 14 residues. In germline, CDR1 is SGHDT, CDR2 YYEEEE. CDR3 DNA sequence: TGTGCCAGCAGCTCGGACAGGGAATTCTATGGCTACACCTTC. It specifies CASSSDREFYGYTF.

This rearrangement joins TRBV23-1 to TRBJ1-2; 9 bases map to TRBD1. TRBV23-1 is an ORF, with its function uncertain. The CDR3 consists of 16 residues. V gave up 3 bases and J gave up 5 bases; unmatched junction bases: 10. Here the CDR3 reads CASSHFGGQGIYGYTF. Here the CDR3 DNA reads TGCGCCAGCAGTCATTTTGGTGGACAGGGGATTTATGGCTACACCTTC.

This clone was observed a few times. V usage is TRBV28 and J usage is TRBJ1-2; no firm D call. The CDR3 consists of 10 residues. CDR1 is MDHEN, CDR2 SYDVKM, per germline. The CDR3 spells CCAPGYGYTF. CDR3 DNA: TGTTGTGCGCCAGGCTATGGCTACACCTTC.

The rearrangement joins TRBV6-5 to TRBJ1-1; D is unresolved. Germline V gene data show CDR1 as MNHEY and CDR2 as SVGAGI. This CDR3 comprises 13 residues. Trimming pared 10 bases from V and 10 bases from J, leaving 22 bases between. The CDR3 loop is CATGGVSHLGAFF. The CDR3 nucleotides are TGTGCCACCGGAGGTGTGTCCCATCTTGGAGCTTTCTTT.

The chain joins TRBV29-1 to TRBJ1-1, with 8 nucleotides matching TRBD1. Germline loops: CDR1 SQVTM, CDR2 ANQGSEA. The CDR3 covers 14 residues. Trimming took 6 bases from V and 2 from J; bases not matched to a gene: 8. As DNA, the CDR3 is TGCAGCGTCAGGGGGCCTCTCAGAAACACTGAAGCTTTCTTT. As protein: CSVRGPLRNTEAFF. Filled out from reference TRBV29-1 and TRBJ1-1, the complete variable domain reads SAVISQKPSRDICQRGTSLTIQCQVDSQVTMMFWYRQQPGQSLTLIATANQGSEATYESGFVIDKFPISRPNLTFSTLTVSNMSPEDSSIYLCSVRGPLRNTEAFFGQGTRLTVV.

This chain joins TRBV5-4 and TRBJ2-1; TRBD2 matches at 8 bases. The CDR3 loop spans 15 amino acids. V lost 0 bases to trimming and J lost 5 bases; unmatched junction nucleotides: 4. Looked up from germline, CDR1 is SGHNT and CDR2 is YYREEE (reference sequence). The CDR3 sequence is CASSLAGGANNEQFF. The CDR3 nucleotides read TGTGCCAGCAGCTTGGCCGGGGGGGCTAACAATGAGCAGTTCTTC.

Comment on this clone: The junction shows a germline mismatch at one end, possibly a read error. The rearrangement uses TRBV6-1 and TRBJ2-4, with a weak D call TRBD2 (5 bases). The CDR3 has 15 residues. Germline V gene lookup returns CDR1 MNHNS and CDR2 SASEGT. The CDR3 DNA follows: TGTGCCACCATACCTTCCCTTCTAGCCAAAAACAGTCAGTACTTC. Translated, it gives CATIPSLLAKNSQYF.

This sequence joins TRBV5-1 and TRBJ1-6, with TRBD1 matching over 11 bases. The J segment lost 7 bases and the V segment lost 4 bases, leaving 4 bases of the junction unmatched. Germline CDR1 SGHRS, CDR2 YFSETQ. The CDR3 is made up of 15 amino acids. CDR3 loop: CASSPGQGANSPLHF. As DNA, the CDR3 is TGCGCCAGCAGCCCTGGACAGGGGGCAAATTCACCCCTCCACTTT.

This clone was seen a handful of times. The chain carries TRBV4-3 and TRBJ1-2; 7 nucleotides agree with TRBD1. The CDR3 contains 15 residues. Germline loops: CDR1 LGHNA, CDR2 YSLEER. J gave up 6 bases and V 4 bases, and 11 bases lay outside the gene matches. The CDR3 here is CASSPRTGLQNGYTF. CDR3 DNA sequence: TGCGCCAGCAGCCCTAGGACAGGATTACAAAATGGCTACACCTTC.

This clone was found once. This CDR3 is CSARGDGELFF. The CDR3 coding sequence is TGCAGTGCCCGGGGTGACGGGGAGCTGTTTTTT. The rearrangement joins TRBV20-1 to TRBJ2-2; D is possibly TRBD2 (5 bases). The CDR3 is 11 amino acids. Trimming cost V 6 bases and J 7 bases, with 9 bases left between them. Germline loops: CDR1 DFQATT, CDR2 SNEGSKA (reference sequence).

This chain connects TRBV4-3 to TRBJ2-5; D is ambiguous. The CDR3 sequence is 14 residues long. The V gene lost 2 bases and the J gene lost 5 bases, with 12 bases spanning the gap. Looked up from germline, CDR1 is LGHNA and CDR2 is YSLEER. CDR3 DNA: TGCGCCAGCAGCCAAACATGGTCCGGGGAGACCCAGTACTTC. Translating it yields CASSQTWSGETQYF.

The chain is built from TRBV9 and TRBJ2-1; TRBD1 aligns across 10 bases. This CDR3 contains 16 residues. Germline CDR1 SGDLS, CDR2 YYNGEE. After removal of 0 bases from V and 4 bases from J, the junction contained 4 bases not matched to a gene. The CDR3 DNA follows: TGTGCCAGCAGCGTAGGACAGGGGGCAAAATACAATGAGCAGTTCTTC. Its translation is CASSVGQGAKYNEQFF.

J is TRBJ1-2 and V is TRBV6-5; 8 nucleotides match TRBD1. The length of the CDR3 is 14 residues. Germline CDR1 and CDR2: MNHEY and SVGAGI. V was clipped by 0 bases and J by 6 bases; unmatched bases: 3. The CDR3: CASSYSDRVHGYTF. The CDR3 DNA sequence: TGTGCCAGCAGTTACTCGGACAGGGTGCATGGCTACACCTTC.

This sequence joins TRBV5-6 and TRBJ2-5; 7 positions match TRBD1. The DNA end lines up better with TRBJ2-7; the J call may be wrong. Germline CDR1 and CDR2: SGHDT and YYEEEE. The CDR3 contains 19 residues. In nucleotides, the CDR3 is TGTGCCAGCAGCTTGGCCTTCAACAGGGGATCGGCGGCACCCTACGAGCAGTACTTC. It translates to CASSLAFNRGSAAPYEQYF.

This CDR3 reads CASSPRGREAADTQYF. The CDR3 coding sequence is TGTGCCAGCAGCCCTAGAGGACGGGAGGCGGCAGATACGCAGTATTTT. The J gene is TRBJ2-3, the V gene TRBV13; TRBD2 matches 7 bases. Germline CDR1 reads PRHDT; CDR2 reads FYEKMQ (reference sequence). J lost 4 bases, V lost 5 bases, and 12 bases had no gene match. CDR3 length: 16 amino acids. Full variable domain (rest looked up from reference TRBV13 and TRBJ2-3): AAGVIQSPRHLIKEKRETATLKCYPIPRHDTVYWYQQGPGQDPQFLISFYEKMQSDKGSIPDRFSAQQFSDYHSELNMSSLELGDSALYFCASSPRGREAADTQYFGPGTRLTVL.

The chain employs TRBV10-1 and TRBJ2-1, with 12 bases that match TRBD2. This CDR3 spans 15 amino acids. Germline V lookup: CDR1 WNHNN, CDR2 SYGVQD (reference sequence). The J segment lost 8 bases and the V segment lost 5 bases, leaving 7 bases of the junction unmatched. For the CDR3, the DNA is TGCGCCAGCAGTCCACTAGCGGGGGGAGAGGATGAGCAGTTCTTC. It is translated as CASSPLAGGEDEQFF.

This chain joins TRBV29-1 and TRBJ1-2; 7 nucleotides match TRBD1. The V gene's germline CDR1 is SQVTM and CDR2 ANQGSEA. The J segment lost 3 bases and the V segment lost 4 bases, leaving 5 bases of the junction unmatched. The CDR3 covers 13 residues. The CDR3 region is CSVGGGEDYGYTF. DNA for the CDR3: TGCAGCGTTGGAGGGGGCGAAGACTATGGCTACACCTTC.

This clone was counted a single time. The chain recombines TRBV7-9 with TRBJ1-2, with 7 bases fitting TRBD1. The CDR3 extends over 17 amino acids. After removal of 1 base from V and 0 bases from J, the junction contained 8 bases not matched to a gene. CDR1 SEHNR and CDR2 FQNEAQ come from the germline V gene (reference sequence). CDR3: CASSLGLLGQTNYGYTF. The CDR3, as DNA: TGTGCCAGCAGCTTAGGGCTGCTGGGACAGACTAACTATGGCTACACCTTC.

This sequence joins TRBV27 and TRBJ2-1; D is perhaps TRBD2 (6 bases). Trimming removed 6 bases from V and 0 bases from J, with 18 bases in between. CDR3 length equals 17 residues. Looked up from germline, CDR1 is MNHEY and CDR2 is SMNVEV (reference sequence). This chain's CDR3 is CASRSNSGRGSYNEQFF. CDR3 coding DNA: TGTGCCAGCAGATCTAATAGCGGACGAGGCTCCTACAATGAGCAGTTCTTC.

This rearrangement joins TRBV10-3 to TRBJ1-1, with 7 bases fitting TRBD1. J was trimmed by 4 bases and V by 5 bases; bases with no gene match: 13. Looked up from germline, CDR1 is ENHRY and CDR2 is SYGVKD. The CDR3 has 16 amino acids. CDR3 in amino acids: CAISSSRDRAGTEAFF. The CDR3 nucleotides are TGTGCCATCAGTTCCTCGCGCGACAGGGCCGGCACTGAAGCTTTCTTT.

This chain uses TRBV19 with TRBJ1-4; no reliable D call. V gave up 5 bases and J gave up 8 bases, with 18 bases separating them. CDR1 and CDR2 from the germline V gene are LNHDA and SQIVND (reference sequence). The CDR3 has 15 residues. CDR3 sequence (DNA): TGTGCCAGTAGTCCCCCCAGTGAGACGGGAGAAAAACTGTTTTTT. Amino acids: CASSPPSETGEKLFF.

The chain recombines TRBV4-1 with TRBJ1-4; tentative D call: TRBD1 (6 bases). Between the trimmed V and J ends, which lost 6 bases and 8 bases, there was a span of 19 bases. The CDR3 consists of 15 residues. Looked up from germline, CDR1 is MGHRA and CDR2 is YSYEKL. The CDR3 sequence: CASSTQGSGKEKLFF. The CDR3 nucleotides are TGCGCCAGCAGTACCCAGGGGAGCGGTAAAGAAAAACTGTTTTTT.

J is TRBJ2-2 and V is TRBV1; the table assigns TRBD2, which was not confirmed against the DNA. TRBV1 represents a pseudogene. The CDR3 consists of 15 residues. The CDR3 loop is CTSSLLGYITGELFF. DNA for the CDR3: TGCACCAGCAGCCTACTAGGGTACATCACCGGGGAGCTGTTTTTT.

This clone appeared a single time. The CDR3 DNA is TGTGCCAGCAGCTTGGTAGCGGCGGCTGAGCAGTTCTTC. Translation gives CASSLVAAAEQFF. This rearrangement joins TRBV5-5 to TRBJ2-1; weak D call: TRBD2 (6 bases). The ends were cut back, 0 bases at V and 9 bases at J, with 10 bases in the middle. Germline values: CDR1 SGHKS, CDR2 YYEKEE (reference sequence). The CDR3 runs to 13 residues. The complete variable domain, with remaining parts taken from reference TRBV5-5 and TRBJ2-1, reads DAGVTQSPTHLIKTRGQQVTLRCSPISGHKSVSWYQQVLGQGPQFIFQYYEKEERGRGNFPDRFSARQFPNYSSELNVNALLLGDSALYLCASSLVAAAEQFFGPGTRLTVL.

This chain links TRBV5-1 with TRBJ1-4, with D unclear. The CDR3 runs 15 residues. CDR1 and CDR2 from the germline V gene are SGHRS and YFSETQ. Between the trimmed V and J ends, which lost 0 bases and 4 bases, there was a span of 10 bases. DNA of the CDR3: TGCGCCAGCAGCTTGGGGGTGGGGAGTAATGAAAAACTGTTTTTT. Protein: CASSLGVGSNEKLFF. The variable domain in full, with the rest retrieved from reference TRBV5-1 and TRBJ1-4, is KAGVTQTPRYLIKTRGQQVTLSCSPISGHRSVSWYQQTPGQGLQFLFEYFSETQRNKGNFPGRFSGRQFSNSRSEMNVSTLELGDSALYLCASSLGVGSNEKLFFGSGTQLSVL.

Worth noting for this clone: The junction departs from germline at one end; a sequencing error may be responsible. The V call is TRBV30, the J call TRBJ2-7, with 8 bases matching TRBD1. Germline CDR1 reads GTSNPN; CDR2 reads SVGIG (reference sequence). This CDR3 comprises 17 residues. CDR3 nucleotides: TGTGCCCGGAGTGGAGACCCCGCAGGGGGCGCATCCTACGAGCAGTACTTC. This gives the protein CARSGDPAGGASYEQYF.

This sequence joins TRBV6-1 and TRBJ1-5, with D unclear. Trimming left V 6 bases short and J 0 bases short, with 9 bases between. Germline CDR1 and CDR2: MNHNS and SASEGT. CDR3 length: 14 amino acids. CDR3 residues: CASRDIYSNQPQHF. The CDR3 DNA sequence: TGTGCCAGCAGAGACATCTATAGCAATCAGCCCCAGCATTTT.